The clone carrying this TCR beta chain was recorded many times. Its antigen is currently unknown. An approximately 10 ml volume of fresh peripheral blood provided the PBMCs. This sample stems from a study of T cells in Graves' hyperthyroidism and ophthalmopathy. Study details: Peripheral blood collection took place at initial diagnosis, before any treatment.

V shed 7 bases, J shed 1 base, and the junction held 6 bases outside the gene matches. This CDR3 contains 16 residues. CDR1 and CDR2 from the germline V gene are MNHEY and SMNVEV (reference sequence). General study points: Blood shared most expanded thyroid clonotypes above 0.001. In validation, the model predicted ophthalmopathy. These predictions came a median roughly six months before onset.

RNA transcripts provided the source from which TCR beta CDR3 regions were amplified. When the TCR CDR3 underwent first-round RT-PCR, the HTBI primer set was used. Via MiXCR, TCRdb re-called the multiplex PCR reads, giving one row per CDR3 protein. The table lists under 550,000 distinct CDR3 sequences, just under 20% of them singletons, with roughly 47% in the top ten. This TCR came from a man aged 40-49 years with Graves' ophthalmopathy. The chain carries TRBV27 and TRBJ2-3, with 12 positions matching TRBD2. The specimen was blood. The CDR3 coding sequence is TGTGCCAGCATCGGACTAGCGGGGCCGCGCACAGATACGCAGTATTTT. Encoded protein: CASIGLAGPRTDTQYF.